The 12 T cell receptor beta chains below come from one sample, sequenced in a study of T cell changes during pregnancy in multiple sclerosis. The assay was immunoSEQ multiplex PCR, and TCRdb's table has in-frame clones only and misses some. The sample has approximately 59,000 clones, approximately 89% seen once; the top ten hold roughly 1.5%. Sequenced here: peripheral blood, sampled in the third trimester of pregnancy. The receptors here all came from a female donor in good health, enrolled as a control in a pregnancy study.

The chain joins TRBV27 to TRBJ2-7; the D gene is possibly TRBD1 (5 bases). V was clipped by 4 bases and J by 0 bases, with 10 bases between them. From germline, CDR1 is MNHEY and CDR2 SMNVEV (reference sequence). The CDR3 extends over 14 amino acids. CDR3 residues: CASSWGPSSYEQYF. The DNA for the CDR3 is TGTGCCAGCAGTTGGGGCCCCAGCTCCTACGAGCAGTACTTC.

This chain joins TRBV7-2 and TRBJ2-5, with D perhaps TRBD2 (5 bases). V was trimmed by 4 bases and J by 2 bases, leaving 14 bases between them. The CDR3 runs to 15 residues. Germline V gives CDR1 SGHTA, CDR2 FQGNSA. This CDR3 is CASSSRAAPQETQYF. CDR3 nucleotide sequence: TGTGCCAGCAGCTCGCGGGCCGCCCCACAAGAGACCCAGTACTTC.

Concerning this clone: At one boundary the junction diverges from the germline segment, which might be a read error. This chain connects TRBV7-7 to TRBJ2-7, with TRBD1 as a possible D gene (5 bases). CDR1 is SSHAT, CDR2 FNYEAQ, per germline (reference sequence). CDR3 length: 14 residues. CDR3 bases: TGTGCTAGCAGCTTGGGAAATAGACAGAGCAAGCAGTACTTC. Translating it yields CASSLGNRQSKQYF.

The CDR3 nucleotides are TGTGCCAGCAGTGTAGACGGGAACTATGGCTACACCTTC. This codes for CASSVDGNYGYTF. V gene TRBV2 combines with J gene TRBJ1-2; D gene ambiguous. Trimming left V 4 bases short and J 2 bases short, with 8 bases between. The CDR3 totals 13 residues. Looked up from germline, CDR1 is SNHLY and CDR2 is FYNNEI.

This clone came up once. CDR3: CASSLSLAGNTGELFF. DNA of the CDR3: TGCGCCAGCAGCTTGTCCCTTGCCGGGAACACCGGGGAGCTGTTTTTT. The J gene is TRBJ2-2, the V gene TRBV5-1; no firm D call. Germline V lookup: CDR1 SGHRS, CDR2 YFSETQ. Trimming pared 1 base from V and 1 base from J, leaving 11 bases between. CDR3 length: 16 residues.

As concerns this clone: The sample carries other DNA sequences with the same CDR3. The chain employs TRBV6-6 and TRBJ1-1, with 7 bases lining up with TRBD1. The ends lost 0 bases at V and 1 base at J; junction bases unmatched: 2. This CDR3 is 15 amino acids long. Germline assignment: CDR1 MNHNY and CDR2 SVGAGI (reference sequence). CDR3 region: CASSYSTGQNTEAFF. The DNA of the CDR3 is TGTGCCAGCAGTTACTCGACAGGGCAGAACACTGAAGCTTTCTTT.

J is TRBJ2-1 and V is TRBV6-6; 9 nucleotides align to TRBD2. The V gene's germline CDR1 is MNHNY and CDR2 SVGAGI (reference sequence). J was trimmed by 15 bases and V by 8 bases; bases with no gene match: 11. CDR3 size: 12 residues. The CDR3 protein is CASASSGTSLFF. CDR3 bases: TGTGCCAGCGCATCCTCCGGGACTAGCCTGTTCTTC.

CDR3 sequence: CASSLKTGTGDEKLFF. The DNA of the CDR3 is TGCGCCAGCAGCCTTAAAACCGGGACAGGGGATGAAAAACTGTTTTTT. This chain joins TRBV4-3 and TRBJ1-4, with TRBD1 matching over 10 bases. CDR3 length: 16 residues. Per the germline V gene, CDR1 is LGHNA and CDR2 is YSLEER. The ends lost 4 bases at V and 6 bases at J; junction bases unmatched: 8.

V gene TRBV7-2 combines with J gene TRBJ1-1, with D maybe TRBD1 (5 bases). V was pared by 0 bases and J by 6 bases, with 14 bases between. Germline lookup yields CDR1 SGHTA and CDR2 FQGNSA. This CDR3 has 15 residues. The CDR3 DNA reads TGTGCCAGCAGCTTAGCGGTCGGGGGAGGTCCTGAAGCTTTCTTT. Protein sequence: CASSLAVGGGPEAFF. Variable domain in full (rest from reference TRBV7-2 and TRBJ1-1): GAGVSQSPSNKVTEKGKDVELRCDPISGHTALYWYRQSLGQGLEFLIYFQGNSAPDKSGLPSDRFSAERTGGSVSTLTIQRTQQEDSAVYLCASSLAVGGGPEAFFGQGTRLTVV.

The sample holds one count of this clone. The gene calls are TRBV18 and TRBJ1-6; the D gene is possibly TRBD1 (5 bases). CDR1 and CDR2 from the germline V gene are KGHSH and LQKENI. Trimming took 0 bases from V and 9 from J, leaving 15 bases between them. The CDR3 is 16 residues long. This CDR3 reads CASSPPGPGRVSPLHF. The CDR3 DNA reads TGTGCCAGCTCACCACCGGGGCCAGGGAGGGTTTCACCCCTCCACTTT.

This chain links TRBV7-9 with TRBJ2-3, with D perhaps TRBD2 (6 bases). Germline CDR1 and CDR2: SEHNR and FQNEAQ (reference sequence). V dropped 1 base and J dropped 0 bases, with 8 bases sitting between them. This CDR3 region has 15 residues. Here the CDR3 DNA reads TGTGCCAGCAGCTTAGGGACTACTAGCACAGATACGCAGTATTTT. Protein sequence: CASSLGTTSTDTQYF.

V is TRBV4-3 and J is TRBJ2-1; maybe TRBD2 (6 bases). V shed 3 bases and J shed 4 bases, with 13 bases lying between them. Germline V gives CDR1 LGHNA, CDR2 YSLEER. CDR3 length: 15 amino acids. The chain's CDR3 is CASSQGLREYNEQFF. Here the CDR3 DNA reads TGCGCCAGCAGCCAGGGGCTCCGGGAGTACAATGAGCAGTTCTTC.